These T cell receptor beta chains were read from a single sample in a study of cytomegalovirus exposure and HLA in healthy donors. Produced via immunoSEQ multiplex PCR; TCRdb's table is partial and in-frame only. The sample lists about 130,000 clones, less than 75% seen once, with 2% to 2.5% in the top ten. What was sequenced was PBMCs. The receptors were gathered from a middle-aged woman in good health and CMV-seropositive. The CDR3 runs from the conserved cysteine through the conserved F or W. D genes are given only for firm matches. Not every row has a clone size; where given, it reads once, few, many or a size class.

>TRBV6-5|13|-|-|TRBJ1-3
CASRLDPGNTIYF
TGTGCCAGCAGACTAGATCCCGGAAACACCATATATTTT
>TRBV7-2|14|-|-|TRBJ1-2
CASRSGGANYGYTF
TGTGCCAGCAGGAGCGGGGGGGCCAACTATGGCTACACCTTC
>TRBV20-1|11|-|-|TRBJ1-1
CSASNSCEAFF
TGCAGTGCTAGTAACAGCTGTGAAGCTTTCTTT
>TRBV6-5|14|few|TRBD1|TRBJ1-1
CASRDPGQEDEAFF
TGTGCCAGCAGGGACCCGGGACAGGAGGATGAAGCTTTCTTT
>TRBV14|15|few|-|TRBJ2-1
CASSQDLLAYNEQFF
TGTGCCAGCAGCCAAGATCTACTAGCCTACAATGAGCAGTTCTTC
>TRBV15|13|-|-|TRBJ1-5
CATSRAGDQPQHF
TGTGCCACCAGCAGGGCAGGGGATCAGCCCCAGCATTTT
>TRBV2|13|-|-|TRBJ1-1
CASRDSRNTEAFF
TGTGCCAGCAGGGACAGCCGGAACACTGAAGCTTTCTTT
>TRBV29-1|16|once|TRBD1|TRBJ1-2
CSVATTRPGGDYGYTF
TGCAGCGTTGCCACTACTCGACCAGGGGGAGACTATGGCTACACCTTC
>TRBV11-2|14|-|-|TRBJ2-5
CASSLGLGEETQYF
TGTGCCAGCAGCTTAGGATTAGGGGAAGAGACCCAGTACTTC
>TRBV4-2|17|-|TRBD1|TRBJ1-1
CASSQGQGRNLNTEAFF
TGTGCCAGCAGCCAAGGACAGGGGCGAAATCTGAACACTGAAGCTTTCTTT
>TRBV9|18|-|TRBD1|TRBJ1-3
CASSVVGKQGAPGNTIYF
TGTGCCAGCAGCGTAGTGGGGAAACAGGGGGCACCTGGAAACACCATATATTTT
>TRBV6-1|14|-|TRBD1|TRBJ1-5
CASSRDRGPEPQHF
TGTGCCAGCAGTAGGGACAGGGGGCCGGAGCCCCAGCATTTT
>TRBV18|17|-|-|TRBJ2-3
CASSPAETGATTDTQYF
TGTGCCAGCTCACCTGCGGAGACAGGAGCCACCACAGATACGCAGTATTTT
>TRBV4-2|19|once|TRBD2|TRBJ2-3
CASSQDGRGSGGGTDTQYF
TGTGCCAGCAGCCAAGACGGCAGGGGGAGCGGGGGGGGCACAGATACGCAGTATTTT
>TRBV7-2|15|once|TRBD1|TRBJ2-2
CASSLGDRDTGELFF
TGTGCCAGCAGCCTAGGGGACAGGGACACCGGGGAGCTGTTTTTT
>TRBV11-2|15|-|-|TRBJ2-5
CASSLISAGAGEQYF
TGTGCCAGCAGCTTAATATCTGCGGGGGCGGGAGAGCAGTACTTC
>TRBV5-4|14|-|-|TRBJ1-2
CASSLAGQNYGYTF
TGTGCCAGCAGCTTGGCCGGACAGAACTATGGCTACACCTTC
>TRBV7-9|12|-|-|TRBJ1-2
CASSLDVLGYTF
TGTGCCAGCAGCTTAGACGTACTCGGCTACACCTTC
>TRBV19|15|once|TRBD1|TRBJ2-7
CASSIAGTGFYEQYF
TGTGCCAGTAGTATCGCCGGGACAGGGTTCTACGAGCAGTACTTC
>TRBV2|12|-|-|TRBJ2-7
CASSEAAYEQYF
TGTGCCAGCAGTGAAGCTGCTTACGAGCAGTACTTC
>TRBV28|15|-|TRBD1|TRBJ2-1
CASSLPGTAGNEQFF
TGTGCCAGCAGTTTACCTGGGACAGCAGGCAATGAGCAGTTCTTC
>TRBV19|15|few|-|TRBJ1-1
CATRKAGLTNTEAFF
TGTGCCACCCGGAAGGCGGGACTCACGAACACTGAAGCTTTCTTT
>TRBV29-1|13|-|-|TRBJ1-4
CSVEKRFGEKLFF
TGCAGCGTTGAGAAGAGGTTCGGAGAAAAACTGTTTTTT
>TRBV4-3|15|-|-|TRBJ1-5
CASSQDTGLNQPQHF
TGCGCCAGCAGCCAGGATACAGGCCTCAATCAGCCCCAGCATTTT
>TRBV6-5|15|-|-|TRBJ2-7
CASSYSGAGAEEQYF
TGTGCCAGCAGTTACTCGGGAGCAGGGGCAGAGGAGCAGTACTTC
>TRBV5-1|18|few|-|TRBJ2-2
CASSLWPPDSTNTGELFF
TGCGCCAGCAGCTTGTGGCCCCCCGACTCAACGAACACCGGGGAGCTGTTTTTT
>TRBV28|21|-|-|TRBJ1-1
CASSSMGMSILGQGVNTEAFF
TGTGCCAGCAGCTCAATGGGCATGTCGATTCTGGGACAAGGGGTGAACACTGAAGCTTTCTTT
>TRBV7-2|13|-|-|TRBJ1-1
CASSSDSYTEAFF
TGTGCCAGCAGCTCTGACAGTTACACTGAAGCTTTCTTT
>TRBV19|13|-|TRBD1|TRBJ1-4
CASRQGANEKLFF
TGTGCCAGTCGACAGGGGGCTAATGAAAAACTGTTTTTT
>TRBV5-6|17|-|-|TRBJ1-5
CASSSWGGEYSNQPQHF
TGTGCCAGCAGCTCCTGGGGGGGGGAATATAGCAATCAGCCCCAGCATTTT